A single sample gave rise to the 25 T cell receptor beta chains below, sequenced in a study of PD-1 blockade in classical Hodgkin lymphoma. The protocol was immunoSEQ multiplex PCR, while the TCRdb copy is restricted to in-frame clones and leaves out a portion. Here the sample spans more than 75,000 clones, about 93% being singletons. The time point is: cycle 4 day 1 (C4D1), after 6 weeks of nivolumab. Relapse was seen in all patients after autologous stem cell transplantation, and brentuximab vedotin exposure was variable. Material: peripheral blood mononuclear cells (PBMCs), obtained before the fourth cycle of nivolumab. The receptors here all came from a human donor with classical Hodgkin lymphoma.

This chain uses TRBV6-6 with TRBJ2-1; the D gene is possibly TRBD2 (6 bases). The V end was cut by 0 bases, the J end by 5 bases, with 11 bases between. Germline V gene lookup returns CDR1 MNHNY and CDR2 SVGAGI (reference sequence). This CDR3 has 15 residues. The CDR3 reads CASSYSGRDHNEQFF. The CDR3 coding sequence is TGTGCCAGCAGTTACTCGGGGCGGGACCACAATGAGCAGTTCTTC.

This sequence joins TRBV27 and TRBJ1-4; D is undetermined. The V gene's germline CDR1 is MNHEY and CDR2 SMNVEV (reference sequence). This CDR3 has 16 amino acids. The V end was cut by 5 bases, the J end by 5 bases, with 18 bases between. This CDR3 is CASSPYSGLLNEKLFF. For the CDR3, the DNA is TGTGCCAGCAGTCCCTACTCGGGGTTACTGAATGAAAAACTGTTTTTT.

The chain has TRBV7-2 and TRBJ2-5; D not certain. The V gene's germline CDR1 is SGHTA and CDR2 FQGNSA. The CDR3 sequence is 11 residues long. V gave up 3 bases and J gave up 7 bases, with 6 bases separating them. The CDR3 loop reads CASSFGVTQYF. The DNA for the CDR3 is TGTGCCAGCAGCTTTGGGGTGACCCAGTACTTC. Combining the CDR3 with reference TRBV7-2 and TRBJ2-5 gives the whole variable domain GAGVSQSPSNKVTEKGKDVELRCDPISGHTALYWYRQSLGQGLEFLIYFQGNSAPDKSGLPSDRFSAERTGGSVSTLTIQRTQQEDSAVYLCASSFGVTQYFGPGTRLLVL.

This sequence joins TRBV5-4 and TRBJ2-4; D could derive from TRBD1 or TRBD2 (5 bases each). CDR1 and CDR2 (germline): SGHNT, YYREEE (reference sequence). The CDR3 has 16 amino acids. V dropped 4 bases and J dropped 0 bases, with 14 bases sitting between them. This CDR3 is CASSARDGLAKNIQYF. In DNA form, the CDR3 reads TGTGCCAGCAGCGCTAGGGACGGCCTAGCCAAAAACATTCAGTACTTC.

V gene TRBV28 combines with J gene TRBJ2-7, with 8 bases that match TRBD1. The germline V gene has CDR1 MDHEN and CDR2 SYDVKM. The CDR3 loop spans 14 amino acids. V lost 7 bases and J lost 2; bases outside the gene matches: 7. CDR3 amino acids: CASTATGGPYEQYF. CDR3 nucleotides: TGTGCCAGCACGGCCACAGGGGGTCCCTACGAGCAGTACTTC.

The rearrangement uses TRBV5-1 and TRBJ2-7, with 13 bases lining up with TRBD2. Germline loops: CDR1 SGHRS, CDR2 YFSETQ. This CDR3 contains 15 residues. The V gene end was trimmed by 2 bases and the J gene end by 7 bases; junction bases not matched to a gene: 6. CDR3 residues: CASSFGLAGVNEQYF. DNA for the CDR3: TGCGCCAGCAGCTTTGGACTAGCGGGAGTAAATGAGCAGTACTTC.

CDR3 in DNA: TGCGCCAGCAGCCGTACCGGGACAGGGCTTCACAAACTGTTTTTT. It codes for CASSRTGTGLHKLFF. J is TRBJ1-4 and V is TRBV5-1, with 9 bases lining up with TRBD1. This CDR3 region has 15 residues. Germline V lookup: CDR1 SGHRS, CDR2 YFSETQ. Trimming took 4 bases from V and 11 from J; bases not matched to a gene: 12.

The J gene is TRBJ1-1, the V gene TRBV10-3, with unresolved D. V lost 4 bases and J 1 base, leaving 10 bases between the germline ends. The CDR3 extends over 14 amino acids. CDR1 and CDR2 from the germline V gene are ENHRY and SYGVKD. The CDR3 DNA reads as TGTGCCATCAGTGTCGGTGGTGGGAACACTGAAGCTTTCTTT. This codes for CAISVGGGNTEAFF.

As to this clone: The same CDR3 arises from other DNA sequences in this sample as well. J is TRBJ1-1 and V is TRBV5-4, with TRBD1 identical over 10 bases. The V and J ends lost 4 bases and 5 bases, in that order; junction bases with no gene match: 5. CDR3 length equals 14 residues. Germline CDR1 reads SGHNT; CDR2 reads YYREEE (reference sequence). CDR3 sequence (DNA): TGTGCCAGCAGCCAGGGACAGGGGAGAACTGAAGCTTTCTTT. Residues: CASSQGQGRTEAFF.

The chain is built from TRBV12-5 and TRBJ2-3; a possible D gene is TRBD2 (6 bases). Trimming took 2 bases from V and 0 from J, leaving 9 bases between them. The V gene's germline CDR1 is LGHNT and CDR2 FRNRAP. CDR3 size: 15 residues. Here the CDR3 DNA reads TGTGCTAGTGGTTTGCGACTAGGGAGCACAGATACGCAGTATTTT. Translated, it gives CASGLRLGSTDTQYF.

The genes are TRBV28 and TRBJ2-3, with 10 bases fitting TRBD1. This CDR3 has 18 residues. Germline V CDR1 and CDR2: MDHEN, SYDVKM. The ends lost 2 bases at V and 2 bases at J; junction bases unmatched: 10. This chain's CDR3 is CASSLMETGGSDTDTQYF. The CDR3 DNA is TGTGCCAGCAGTTTAATGGAGACAGGGGGCTCCGACACAGATACGCAGTATTTT.

In DNA form, the CDR3 reads TGTTCTACCGGAGGTGAAAAACTGTTTTTT. Translated, it gives CSTGGEKLFF. The rearrangement links TRBV7-9 to TRBJ1-4; D is unclear. CDR1 is SEHNR and CDR2 is FQNEAQ in the germline V gene (reference sequence). CDR3 length equals 10 residues.

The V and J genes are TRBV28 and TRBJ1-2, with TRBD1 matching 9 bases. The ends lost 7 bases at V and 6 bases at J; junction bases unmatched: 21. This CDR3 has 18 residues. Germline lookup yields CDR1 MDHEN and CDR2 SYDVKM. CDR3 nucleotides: TGTGCCAGCACCGTTGGAGGGACAGGGAACTTCCCACCCCATGGCTACACCTTC. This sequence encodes CASTVGGTGNFPPHGYTF.

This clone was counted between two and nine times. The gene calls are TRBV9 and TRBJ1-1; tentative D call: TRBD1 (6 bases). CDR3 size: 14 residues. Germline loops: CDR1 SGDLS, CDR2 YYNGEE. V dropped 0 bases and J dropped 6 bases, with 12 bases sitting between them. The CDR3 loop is CASSVETGRPEAFF. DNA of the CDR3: TGTGCCAGCAGCGTAGAAACAGGGAGGCCTGAAGCTTTCTTT.

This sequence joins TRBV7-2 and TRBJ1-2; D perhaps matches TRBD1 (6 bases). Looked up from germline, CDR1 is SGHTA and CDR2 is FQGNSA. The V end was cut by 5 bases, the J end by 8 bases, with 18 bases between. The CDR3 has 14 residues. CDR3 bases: TGTGCCAGCAGCCAACGGGACATATCGAGGGGCTACACCTTC. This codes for CASSQRDISRGYTF.

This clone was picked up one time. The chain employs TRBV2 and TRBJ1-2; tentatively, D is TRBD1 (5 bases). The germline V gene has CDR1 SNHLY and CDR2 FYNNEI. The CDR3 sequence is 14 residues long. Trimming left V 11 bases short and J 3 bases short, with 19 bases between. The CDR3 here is CASDGGITDYGYTF. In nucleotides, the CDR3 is TGTGCCTCAGATGGGGGGATTACTGACTATGGCTACACCTTC.

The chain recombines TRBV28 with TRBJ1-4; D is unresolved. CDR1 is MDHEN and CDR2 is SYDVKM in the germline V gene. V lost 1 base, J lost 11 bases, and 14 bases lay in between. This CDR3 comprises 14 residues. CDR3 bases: TGTGCCAGCAGTTTATTCCTCCTGGGTGGGAAACTGTTTTTT. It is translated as CASSLFLLGGKLFF.

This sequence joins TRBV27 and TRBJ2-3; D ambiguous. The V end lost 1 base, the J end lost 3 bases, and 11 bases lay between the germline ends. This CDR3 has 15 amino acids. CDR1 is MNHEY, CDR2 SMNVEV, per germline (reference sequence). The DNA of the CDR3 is TGTGCCAGCAGTTTATTAGGCCCCCGGACAGATACGCAGTATTTT. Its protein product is CASSLLGPRTDTQYF.

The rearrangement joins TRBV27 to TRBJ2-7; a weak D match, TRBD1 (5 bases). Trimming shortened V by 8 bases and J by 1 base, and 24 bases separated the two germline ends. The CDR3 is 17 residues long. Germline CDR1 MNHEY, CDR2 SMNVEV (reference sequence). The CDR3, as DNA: TGTGCCAGCTCTTCCCGCATGCCAGAGGCAGGGTCCTACGAGCAGTACTTC. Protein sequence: CASSSRMPEAGSYEQYF.

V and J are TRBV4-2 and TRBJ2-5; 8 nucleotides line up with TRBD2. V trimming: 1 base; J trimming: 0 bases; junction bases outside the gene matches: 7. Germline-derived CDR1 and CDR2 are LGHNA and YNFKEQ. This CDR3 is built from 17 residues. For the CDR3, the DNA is TGTGCCAGCAGCCAAGCTGGACTAGCAGAGTACCAAGAGACCCAGTACTTC. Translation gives CASSQAGLAEYQETQYF.

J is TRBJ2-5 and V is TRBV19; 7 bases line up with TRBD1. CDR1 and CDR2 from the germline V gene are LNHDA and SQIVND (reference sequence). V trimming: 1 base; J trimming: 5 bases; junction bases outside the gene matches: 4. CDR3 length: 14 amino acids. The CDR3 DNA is TGTGCCAGTAGTATAGGACAGGGTAGGGAGACCCAGTACTTC. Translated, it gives CASSIGQGRETQYF.

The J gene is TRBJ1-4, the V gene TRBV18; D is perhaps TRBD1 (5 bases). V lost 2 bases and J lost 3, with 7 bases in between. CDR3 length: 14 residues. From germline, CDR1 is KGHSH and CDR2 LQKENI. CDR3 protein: CASSPWGANEKLFF. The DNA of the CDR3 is TGTGCCAGCTCACCATGGGGGGCTAATGAAAAACTGTTTTTT.

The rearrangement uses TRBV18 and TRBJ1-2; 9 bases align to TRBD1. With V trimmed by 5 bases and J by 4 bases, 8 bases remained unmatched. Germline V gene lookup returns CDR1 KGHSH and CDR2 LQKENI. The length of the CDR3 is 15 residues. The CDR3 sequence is CASSTGQGAIYGYTF. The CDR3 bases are TGTGCCAGCTCAACGGGACAGGGTGCGATCTATGGCTACACCTTC.

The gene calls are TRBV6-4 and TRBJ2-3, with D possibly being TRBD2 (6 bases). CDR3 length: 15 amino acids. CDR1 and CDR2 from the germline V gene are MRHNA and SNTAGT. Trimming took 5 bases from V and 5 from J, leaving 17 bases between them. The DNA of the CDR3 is TGTGCCAGCAGTTTGACTAGTCGCAAGGGAGATACGCAGTATTTT. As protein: CASSLTSRKGDTQYF.

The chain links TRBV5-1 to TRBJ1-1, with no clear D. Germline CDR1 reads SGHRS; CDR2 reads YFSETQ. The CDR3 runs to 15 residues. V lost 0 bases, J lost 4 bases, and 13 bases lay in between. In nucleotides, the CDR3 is TGCGCCAGCAGCTTGGAGTGGGTGCCAGGCACTGAAGCTTTCTTT. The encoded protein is CASSLEWVPGTEAFF.